The entry below describes one TCR beta chain. The CDR3 length is 13 residues. With 7 bases clipped from V and 2 bases from J, the junction kept 4 bases outside the gene matches. Germline loops: CDR1 MGHDK, CDR2 SYGVNS. These data originate in a study of blood T cell repertoires in COVID-19. Study details: Material from acute and convalescent COVID-19 was sourced from the United States, Italy and Spain.

The study counted Cohort 3 donors as recovered given two negative PCRs, clearance, or symptom resolution. Assay: immunoSEQ multiplex PCR; the TCRdb copy retains only in-frame clones and omits some. Among about 130,000 clones listed, approximately 80% were seen once. Specimen: PBMCs or T cells enriched from blood (not recorded which). The chain uses TRBV25-1 and TRBJ1-1; 7 bases are shared with TRBD1. This TCR was recovered from a man aged 50 or older who had recovered from COVID-19. The CDR3 here is CASTRTGNTEAFF. The CDR3 region has the DNA TGTGCCAGCACCCGGACAGGCAACACTGAAGCTTTCTTT.